The T cell receptor beta chain described here comes from a study of shared clonotypes between healthy human individuals. The study, taken as a whole, reports: Unshared clonotypes carried lower generation probabilities than those common to all four donors.

This clone was observed a handful of times. Its antigen is not identified. Nashville, Tennessee was home to all donors, who were Caucasian adults. Only in-frame clones appear in the TCRdb table, and some are missing; sequencing was by immunoSEQ multiplex PCR. The table includes roughly 1,100,000 clones, around four fifths detected once. The V and J ends lost 0 bases and 6 bases respectively, with 14 bases between them. The CDR3 is 15 residues long. Germline V lookup: CDR1 ENHRY, CDR2 SYGVKD. The chain employs TRBV10-3 and TRBJ1-1, with a weak D call TRBD1 (5 bases). The source of this sequence is a man between 18 and 29 years old in good health. Sequencing was done on a sample of memory CD4+ T cells sorted from blood. Subset indicated: CD45RA-negative fraction. CDR3 bases: TGTGCCATCAGTGAGTCAAGGCCGGGGGGGTCTGAAGCTTTCTTT. Amino acid sequence: CAISESRPGGSEAFF.